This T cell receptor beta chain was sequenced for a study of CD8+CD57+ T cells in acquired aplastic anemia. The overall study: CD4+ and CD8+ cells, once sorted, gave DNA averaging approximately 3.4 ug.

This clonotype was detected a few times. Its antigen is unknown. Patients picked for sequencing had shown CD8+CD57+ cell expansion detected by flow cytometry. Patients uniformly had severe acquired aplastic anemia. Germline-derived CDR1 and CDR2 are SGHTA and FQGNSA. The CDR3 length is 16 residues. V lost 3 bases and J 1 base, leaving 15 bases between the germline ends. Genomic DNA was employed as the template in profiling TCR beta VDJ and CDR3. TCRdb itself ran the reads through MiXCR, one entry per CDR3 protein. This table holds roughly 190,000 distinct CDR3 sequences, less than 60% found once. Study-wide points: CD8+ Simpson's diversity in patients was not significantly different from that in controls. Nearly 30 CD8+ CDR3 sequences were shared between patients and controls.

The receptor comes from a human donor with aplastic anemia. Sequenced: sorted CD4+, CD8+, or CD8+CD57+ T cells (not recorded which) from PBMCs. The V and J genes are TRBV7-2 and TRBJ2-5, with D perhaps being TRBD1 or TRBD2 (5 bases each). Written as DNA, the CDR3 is TGTGCCAGCAGCTTGGGGGTGGGACGGACCCAAGAGACCCAGTACTTC. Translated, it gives CASSLGVGRTQETQYF.